These 30 T cell receptor beta chains share one sample of origin, sequenced in a study of blood T cell repertoires in COVID-19. Generated by immunoSEQ multiplex PCR, the TCRdb table keeps only in-frame clones and is missing some. The data show roughly 61,000 clones, roughly 90% seen once. Specimen: peripheral blood. The receptors here all came from an elderly man with acute or convalescent COVID-19.

The table lists this clone with a count of one. This sequence joins TRBV2 and TRBJ2-7; TRBD2 matches 8 bases. V dropped 4 bases and J dropped 0; count of bases not matched to a gene: 5. This CDR3 region has 15 residues. Germline V gives CDR1 SNHLY, CDR2 FYNNEI. CDR3 nucleotide sequence: TGTGCCAGCAGTGGCCGCGGGGGGAGCTCCTACGAGCAGTACTTC. As protein: CASSGRGGSSYEQYF.

The V call is TRBV19, the J call TRBJ2-5; D perhaps matches TRBD2 (6 bases). Germline V gene sequence: CDR1 LNHDA, CDR2 SQIVND (reference sequence). CDR3 size: 14 residues. Trimming stripped 4 bases from V and 2 bases from J, with 11 bases between. The CDR3 sequence is CASSNMGGQETQYF. The CDR3 DNA is TGTGCCAGTAGTAATATGGGGGGACAAGAGACCCAGTACTTC.

The chain joins TRBV18 to TRBJ2-1, with TRBD1 as a possible D gene (6 bases). Germline V gene lookup returns CDR1 KGHSH and CDR2 LQKENI. The V end was cut by 0 bases, the J end by 7 bases, with 13 bases between. The CDR3 is made up of 15 amino acids. CDR3 DNA: TGTGCCAGCTCACCACCGGGGGCCCCAGGGAATGAGCAGTTCTTC. It yields the protein CASSPPGAPGNEQFF.

This chain links TRBV28 with TRBJ2-7; 8 bases fit TRBD1. Looked up from germline, CDR1 is MDHEN and CDR2 is SYDVKM. The ends lost 3 bases at V and 0 bases at J; junction bases unmatched: 1. This CDR3 has 14 residues. In nucleotides, the CDR3 is TGTGCCAGCAGTTTGACAGGGGTCTCCTACGAGCAGTACTTC. Protein: CASSLTGVSYEQYF.

The chain joins TRBV5-6 to TRBJ1-1; 8 bases fit TRBD1. This CDR3 spans 17 amino acids. With 1 base clipped from V and 1 base from J, the junction kept 9 bases outside the gene matches. The germline V gene has CDR1 SGHDT and CDR2 YYEEEE. CDR3 nucleotides: TGTGCCAGCAGCTTGTCGGCAGGGGGCATTCGGAACACTGAAGCTTTCTTT. It specifies CASSLSAGGIRNTEAFF.

The V and J genes are TRBV7-2 and TRBJ1-2; maybe TRBD1 (6 bases). This CDR3 is 15 amino acids long. V dropped 5 bases and J dropped 4 bases, with 17 bases sitting between them. Germline V lookup: CDR1 SGHTA, CDR2 FQGNSA. The CDR3 bases are TGTGCCAGCAGCACAGGGTCGGGTGCTTCCTATGGCTACACCTTC. It is translated as CASSTGSGASYGYTF.

Here the CDR3 DNA reads TGTGCCAGCAGCCTCGGGGACAGGACGTCAGATACGCAGTATTTT. Its translation: CASSLGDRTSDTQYF. The chain couples TRBV5-5 to TRBJ2-3; 8 nucleotides agree with TRBD1. Germline V gives CDR1 SGHKS, CDR2 YYEKEE (reference sequence). Trimming at V came to 4 bases and at J to 4 bases, leaving 8 bases not matched to a gene. This CDR3 is built from 15 residues.

This clone appeared once. The chain links TRBV3-1 (or the pseudogene TRBV3-2) to TRBJ1-1; 10 bases match TRBD1. Germline loops: CDR1 LGHDT, CDR2 YNNKEL (reference sequence). The CDR3 consists of 16 residues. With V trimmed by 0 bases and J by 6 bases, 7 bases remained unmatched. Here the CDR3 DNA reads TGTGCCAGCAGCCAAGAATCGGGACAGGGGTCCGCTGAAGCTTTCTTT. As protein: CASSQESGQGSAEAFF.

The chain couples TRBV10-3 to TRBJ2-6, with TRBD1 identical over 8 bases. Per the germline V gene, CDR1 is ENHRY and CDR2 is SYGVKD. The CDR3 totals 17 residues. V was pared by 3 bases and J by 1 base, with 5 bases of the junction left unmatched. The CDR3 DNA is TGTGCCATCAGTGACCAGGGACAGGAGTCTGGGGCCAACGTCCTGACTTTC. Translated, it gives CAISDQGQESGANVLTF.

V gene TRBV7-2 combines with J gene TRBJ2-3; D is perhaps TRBD2 (7 bases). V was trimmed by 7 bases and J by 4 bases, leaving 21 bases between them. CDR3 length equals 16 residues. From germline, CDR1 is SGHTA and CDR2 FQGNSA. The CDR3: CASTQRRGEGADTQYF. The CDR3, as DNA: TGTGCCAGCACCCAAAGAAGGGGGGAGGGGGCAGATACGCAGTATTTT.

The genes are TRBV19 and TRBJ2-7, with TRBD1 matching over 8 bases. Germline V CDR1 and CDR2: LNHDA, SQIVND (reference sequence). V shed 5 bases, J shed 1 base, and the junction held 4 bases outside the gene matches. This CDR3 region has 14 residues. CDR3 loop: CASSVRGRSYEQYF. The CDR3 coding sequence is TGTGCCAGTAGTGTCAGGGGGCGATCCTACGAGCAGTACTTC.

A few counts support this clone. J is TRBJ2-7 and V is TRBV6-6, with 8 bases fitting TRBD1. In germline, CDR1 is MNHNY, CDR2 SVGAGI (reference sequence). With V trimmed by 7 bases and J by 0 bases, 11 bases remained unmatched. This CDR3 spans 16 amino acids. The CDR3: CASNSPSTGVSYEQYF. DNA for the CDR3: TGTGCCAGCAATTCACCCTCGACAGGGGTCTCCTACGAGCAGTACTTC.

The CDR3 spells CASSSLDRNTEAFF. CDR3 nucleotides: TGTGCCAGCAGCTCCTTGGACAGGAACACTGAAGCTTTCTTT. The chain links TRBV5-4 to TRBJ1-1, with a possible D match to TRBD1 (6 bases). Trimming took 3 bases from V and 1 from J, leaving 10 bases between them. This CDR3 region has 14 residues. Germline V gives CDR1 SGHNT, CDR2 YYREEE (reference sequence).

The J gene is TRBJ1-2, the V gene TRBV11-2; D is undetermined. Germline V gene lookup returns CDR1 SGHAT and CDR2 FQNNGV. The V gene lost 5 bases and the J gene lost 4 bases, with 17 bases spanning the gap. The CDR3 loop spans 15 amino acids. The CDR3 protein is CASSPGERVGYGYTF. The CDR3 nucleotides are TGTGCCAGCAGCCCCGGGGAGAGAGTTGGCTATGGCTACACCTTC.

The chain combines TRBV7-8 with TRBJ2-7; D is possibly TRBD2 (5 bases). The CDR3 loop spans 15 amino acids. Per germline, CDR1 SGHVS and CDR2 FQNEAQ. The ends were cut back, 4 bases at V and 5 bases at J, with 18 bases in the middle. In DNA, the CDR3 is TGTGCCAGCAGCTCGGCGGGTAGGAAGGGCCACGAGCAGTACTTC. Translation gives CASSSAGRKGHEQYF.

V gene TRBV5-4 combines with J gene TRBJ1-2; a possible D gene is TRBD1 (6 bases). Between the trimmed V and J ends, which lost 5 bases and 0 bases, there was a span of 14 bases. The CDR3 loop spans 15 amino acids. Germline V gene data show CDR1 as SGHNT and CDR2 as YYREEE (reference sequence). DNA for the CDR3: TGTGCCAGCAGAACTGCAGGGGTGGCTAACTATGGCTACACCTTC. This translates into CASRTAGVANYGYTF.

CDR3 sequence reads: CAISESVGTYEQYF. The DNA for the CDR3 is TGTGCCATCAGTGAGTCCGTCGGTACCTACGAGCAGTACTTC. This chain connects TRBV10-3 to TRBJ2-7; no reliable D call. Between the trimmed V and J ends, which lost 0 bases and 2 bases, there was a span of 8 bases. Per germline, CDR1 ENHRY and CDR2 SYGVKD. The CDR3 covers 14 residues.

The gene calls are TRBV18 and TRBJ1-1; 9 bases are shared with TRBD1. The CDR3 consists of 15 residues. From germline, CDR1 is KGHSH and CDR2 LQKENI. After removal of 5 bases from V and 4 bases from J, the junction contained 8 bases not matched to a gene. The CDR3 loop is CASSTGTGTSTEAFF. The CDR3 nucleotides read TGTGCCAGCTCAACCGGGACAGGGACTTCCACTGAAGCTTTCTTT.

The chain joins TRBV2 to TRBJ2-3, with 8 bases identical to TRBD1. The CDR3 totals 15 residues. Germline assignment: CDR1 SNHLY and CDR2 FYNNEI. Unmatched junction bases numbered 3, after V lost 4 bases and J lost 0 bases. This CDR3 is CASSADRGSTDTQYF. CDR3 coding DNA: TGTGCCAGCAGTGCAGACAGGGGAAGCACAGATACGCAGTATTTT.

This clone was observed a single time. V gene TRBV19 combines with J gene TRBJ1-2, with 7 bases fitting TRBD1. The CDR3 totals 12 residues. V lost 5 bases to trimming and J lost 3 bases; unmatched junction nucleotides: 0. Germline CDR1 is LNHDA and CDR2 is SQIVND (reference sequence). CDR3 in DNA: TGTGCCAGTAGTGACAGGGACTATGGCTACACCTTC. Translating gives CASSDRDYGYTF.

The chain carries TRBV3-1 (or the pseudogene TRBV3-2) and TRBJ2-7, with D perhaps TRBD1 (6 bases). Germline loops: CDR1 LGHDT, CDR2 YNNKEL (reference sequence). Trimming stripped 1 base from V and 6 bases from J, with 10 bases between. The CDR3 extends over 13 amino acids. This CDR3 reads CASSQGRGGEQYF. As DNA, the CDR3 is TGTGCCAGCAGCCAAGGGCGAGGGGGCGAGCAGTACTTC.

The chain combines TRBV11-2 with TRBJ2-5, with a tentative D call TRBD2 (6 bases). CDR3 size: 15 residues. CDR1 and CDR2 from the germline V gene are SGHAT and FQNNGV. V shed 5 bases and J shed 2 bases, with 15 bases lying between them. The CDR3 region is CASSLTLGGQETQYF. As DNA, the CDR3 is TGTGCCAGCAGCCTCACACTCGGGGGACAAGAGACCCAGTACTTC.

Note on this clone: Germline is not matched at one junction end, which may reflect a read error. The chain employs TRBV6-5 and TRBJ1-2; 8 bases align to TRBD1. Germline lookup yields CDR1 MNHEY and CDR2 SVGAGI. This CDR3 comprises 11 residues. The CDR3 region is CVTGDLRGYTF. CDR3 coding DNA: TGCGTGACAGGGGATTTGCGTGGCTACACCTTC.

This rearrangement joins TRBV6-5 to TRBJ1-2; D unclear. In germline, CDR1 is MNHEY, CDR2 SVGAGI. With 5 bases removed from V and 7 bases from J, the gap between germline ends came to 8 bases. The length of the CDR3 is 11 residues. This CDR3 reads CASSQWSGYTF. CDR3 DNA sequence: TGTGCCAGCAGTCAATGGAGTGGCTACACCTTC.

The chain carries TRBV12-3 or TRBV12-4 and TRBJ2-7, with a weak D call TRBD2 (5 bases). This CDR3 contains 13 residues. Between the trimmed V and J ends, which lost 6 bases and 0 bases, there was a span of 9 bases. Here the CDR3 DNA reads TGTGCCAGCAGCGGGGTGCCCTCCTACGAGCAGTACTTC. Translation: CASSGVPSYEQYF.

The chain links TRBV2 to TRBJ2-1; D may be TRBD2 (5 bases). CDR1 SNHLY and CDR2 FYNNEI come from the germline V gene. Deletions cut 5 bases from V and 4 bases from J, with 15 bases between. The CDR3 covers 15 residues. CDR3 DNA: TGTGCCAGCAGTAAGGACGGACGAGGGTACAATGAGCAGTTCTTC. This sequence encodes CASSKDGRGYNEQFF.

The chain uses TRBV7-9 and TRBJ1-1, with 10 bases identical to TRBD1. CDR1 SEHNR and CDR2 FQNEAQ come from the germline V gene (reference sequence). The CDR3 spans 16 residues. J was trimmed by 1 base and V by 5 bases; bases with no gene match: 7. The CDR3 DNA follows: TGTGCCAGCAGCCCCGGGACAGGGGCCACGAACACTGAAGCTTTCTTT. Amino acids: CASSPGTGATNTEAFF.

In its sample, this clone was seen once. The chain is built from TRBV9 and TRBJ2-5; TRBD1 aligns across 9 bases. Per the germline V gene, CDR1 is SGDLS and CDR2 is YYNGEE. The CDR3 length is 19 residues. Trimming removed 2 bases from V and 1 base from J; junction bases left unmatched: 15. CDR3 DNA: TGTGCCAGCAGCGTTGGGCCCGGGACAGGGACGACCCTCCAAGAGACCCAGTACTTC. Translation gives CASSVGPGTGTTLQETQYF.

The chain recombines TRBV5-1 with TRBJ1-3, with D possibly matching TRBD1 (6 bases). V was cut by 0 bases and J by 0 bases, with 16 bases left in between. Germline-derived CDR1 and CDR2 are SGHRS and YFSETQ. The CDR3 consists of 18 residues. The CDR3, as DNA: TGCGCCAGCAGCTTGGGTGGCACAGGGACCCTCTCTGGAAACACCATATATTTT. Its protein is CASSLGGTGTLSGNTIYF.

J is TRBJ2-5 and V is TRBV5-1, with D tentatively TRBD1 (5 bases). Between the trimmed V and J ends, which lost 4 bases and 0 bases, there was a span of 10 bases. CDR3 size: 14 residues. The germline V gene encodes CDR1 SGHRS and CDR2 YFSETQ. This CDR3 reads CASSHPGNQETQYF. The CDR3 bases are TGCGCCAGCAGCCATCCAGGGAACCAAGAGACCCAGTACTTC.